This is a list of T cell receptor beta chains from one sample in a study of CD8 T cells in ankylosing spondylitis. In TCRdb, the 5' RACE reads were re-called with MiXCR into one record per CDR3 protein. Here the sample spans about 220,000 distinct CDR3 sequences, 6% to 8.5% being singletons. Sequenced: blood, either unsorted or a sorted T cell fraction (not recorded which). Receptors originate from a male donor with ankylosing spondylitis. Both conserved end residues are part of each CDR3. A D gene is named only where the DNA matches it firmly. Clone size is shown for a subset of rows, as once, few, many or a class of expanded clone.

>TRBJ1-2|TRBV27|.|many
TGTGCCAGCAGTCCTGGGATCGGGACAAATGGCTACACCTTC
CASSPGIGTNGYTF
>TRBJ2-5|TRBV7-2|.|few
TGTGCCAGCAGCTTAGTGGAGGGGGAGACCCAGTACTTC
CASSLVEGETQYF
>TRBJ2-6|TRBV20-1|.|many
TGCAGTGCTAGAGATCCAGGACACCCTTTAGCCAACGTCCTGACTTTC
CSARDPGHPLANVLTF
>TRBJ1-1|TRBV29-1|.|many
TGCAGCGTTGACGGCAGGAACACTGAAGCTTTCTTT
CSVDGRNTEAFF
>TRBJ1-5|TRBV19|.|.
TGTGCCAGTAGTACCTACAATCAGCCCCAGCATTTT
CASSTYNQPQHF
>TRBJ2-2|TRBV27|.|many
TGTGCCAGCAGTTCTATGGGCACCGGGGAGCTGTTTTTT
CASSSMGTGELFF
>TRBJ1-4|TRBV12-3/TRBV12-4|.|many
TGTGCCAGCAGTCCGTTTGTAGGAGCTAATGAAAAACTGTTTTTT
CASSPFVGANEKLFF
>TRBJ1-2|TRBV12-3/TRBV12-4|TRBD1|many
TGTGCCAGCAGCCTCGCAGACAGGGTTTATGGCTACACCTTC
CASSLADRVYGYTF
>TRBJ1-6|TRBV15|.|many
TGTGCCACCAGCAATGGAGGGAATTCACCCCTCCACTTT
CATSNGGNSPLHF
>TRBJ1-1|TRBV4-2|.|many
TGTGCCAGCAGCTCACGGATTGGAATAGCACTGGGCACTGAAGCTTTCTTT
CASSSRIGIALGTEAFF
>TRBJ1-1|TRBV27|.|many
TGTGCCAGCAGTTTAAGACCCGGACGGTGGGACACTGAAGCTTTCTTT
CASSLRPGRWDTEAFF
>TRBJ2-5|TRBV7-9|.|many
TGTGCCAGCAGCTCCGGGAAAGAGACCCAGTACTTC
CASSSGKETQYF
>TRBJ2-4|TRBV2|TRBD2|.
TGTACCAGCAGTACCACTAGCGGGGGTGGAGCGGCCAAAAACATTCAGTACTTC
CTSSTTSGGGAAKNIQYF
>TRBJ2-7|TRBV6-2/TRBV6-3|.|.
TGTGCCAGCAGTTATTTCGGGACTGAATACGAGCAGTACTTC
CASSYFGTEYEQYF
>TRBJ2-3|TRBV25-1|TRBD1|many
TGTGCCAGCACATACAGGGGGTCGCGGGATACGCAGTATTTT
CASTYRGSRDTQYF
>TRBJ2-7|TRBV11-2|TRBD2|many
TGTGCCAGCAGCTTAGAGCCGGGAGGGACCTACGAGCAGTACTTC
CASSLEPGGTYEQYF
>TRBJ2-7|TRBV12-3/TRBV12-4|.|many
TGTGCCAGCACAAAAGGCTCCTACGAGCAGTACTTC
CASTKGSYEQYF
>TRBJ1-1|TRBV28|.|.
TGTGCCAGCAGTTTAATCGCGGTACGGAACACCGAAGCTTTCTTT
CASSLIAVRNTEAFF
>TRBJ2-3|TRBV27|.|many
TGTGCCAGCAGTCCCCTTACTGGAGGCACAGATACGCAGTATTTT
CASSPLTGGTDTQYF
>TRBJ2-7|TRBV20-1|.|.
TGCAGTGCTGCTAGCTCCTACGAGCAGTACTTC
CSAASSYEQYF
>TRBJ2-1|TRBV3-1|.|few
TGTGCCAGCAGCTACACCTACAATGAGCAGTTCTTC
CASSYTYNEQFF
>TRBJ2-3|TRBV19|TRBD2|.
TGTGCCAGTGGCCTAGCGGGACCTACGCAGTATTTT
CASGLAGPTQYF
>TRBJ2-1|TRBV27|TRBD1|many
TGTGCCAGCAGTTTGGCACAGGGGAATGAGCAGTTCTTC
CASSLAQGNEQFF
>TRBJ2-3|TRBV20-1|TRBD2|.
TGCAGTGCTAATAGCGGGGGGCGGCGGGTGGCGTATTTT
CSANSGGRRVAYF
>TRBJ1-2|TRBV25-1|TRBD1|many
TGTGCCAGCAGTGACTTGACAGGGGGCGCGGACTATGGCTACACCTTC
CASSDLTGGADYGYTF
>TRBJ2-1|TRBV12-3/TRBV12-4|TRBD2|many
TGTGCCAGCAGTCGGACTAGCGGGGGCTATGAGCAGTTCTTC
CASSRTSGGYEQFF
>TRBJ1-1|TRBV7-9|TRBD1|many
TGTGCCAGCAGCTTCAACAGGGGGGACACTGAAGCTTTCTTT
CASSFNRGDTEAFF
>TRBJ1-2|TRBV9|.|few
TGTGCCAGCAGCGTAGAGGTTTCGGATGGCTACACCTTC
CASSVEVSDGYTF
>TRBJ2-7|TRBV29-1|.|many
TGCAGCGTTTGGGGATTACGGAACGAGCAGTACTTC
CSVWGLRNEQYF
>TRBJ2-1|TRBV4-1|.|many
TGCGCCAGCAGCCAAGTTGGAGGGATCTCTTGGAATGAGCAGTTCTTC
CASSQVGGISWNEQFF
>TRBJ2-7|TRBV29-1|TRBD1|many
TGCAGCGTTGGCAGGGGGACATACGAGCAGTACTTC
CSVGRGTYEQYF
>TRBJ2-1|TRBV24-1|.|many
TGTGCCACCAGTGATCCCAAATACTCCTACAATGAGCAGTTCTTC
CATSDPKYSYNEQFF
>TRBJ2-1|TRBV10-2|.|many
TGCGCCAGCAGGGAATTTTACAATGAGCAGTTCTTC
CASREFYNEQFF